These 32 T cell receptor beta chains came from one sample sequenced in a study of shared clonotypes between healthy human individuals. Profiled with immunoSEQ multiplex PCR; TCRdb holds only in-frame clones, not every one. The sample comprises around 200,000 clones, 90% to 95% of which are singletons, and 0.067% rests with the top ten. Source material: naive CD4+ T cells sorted from blood. The subset denotes: CD45RA+ positively selected. The origin of the receptors is a woman in her 30s in good health.

V usage is TRBV27 and J usage is TRBJ2-5; D gene uncertain. The V gene's germline CDR1 is MNHEY and CDR2 SMNVEV (reference sequence). Trimming stripped 0 bases from V and 5 bases from J, with 13 bases between. CDR3 length: 15 amino acids. CDR3: CASSLSSSRRETQYF. Here the CDR3 DNA reads TGTGCCAGCAGTTTATCGAGTTCCCGAAGGGAGACCCAGTACTTC.

The gene calls are TRBV6-5 and TRBJ1-6, with D uncertain. The ends were cut back, 5 bases at V and 6 bases at J, with 14 bases in the middle. Germline loops: CDR1 MNHEY, CDR2 SVGAGI. There are 15 residues in the CDR3. CDR3 protein: CASSPNAVLNSPLHF. The CDR3 DNA reads as TGTGCCAGCAGTCCCAACGCGGTACTTAATTCACCCCTCCACTTT.

This chain connects TRBV6-5 to TRBJ1-4; D remains ambiguous. This CDR3 is built from 13 residues. Trimming removed 0 bases at V and 7 bases at J, with 6 bases between. Looked up from germline, CDR1 is MNHEY and CDR2 is SVGAGI. In nucleotides, the CDR3 is TGTGCCAGCAGTTACTCGAACGGTGAAAAACTGTTTTTT. This translates into CASSYSNGEKLFF.

V gene TRBV14 combines with J gene TRBJ1-1; no definite D call. The CDR3 is 14 residues long. V lost 2 bases to trimming and J lost 6 bases, with 13 bases between them. Per the germline V gene, CDR1 is SGHDN and CDR2 is FVKESK. CDR3 sequence (DNA): TGTGCCAGCAGCCAATCCGCAGGTCGCGCTGAAGCTTTCTTT. Encoded protein: CASSQSAGRAEAFF.

The CDR3 reads CASRTGQASIYGYTF. The CDR3 nucleotides are TGTGCCAGCAGAACGGGACAGGCGTCTATCTATGGCTACACCTTC. The chain recombines TRBV28 with TRBJ1-2; TRBD1 matches at 8 bases. V dropped 6 bases and J dropped 4; count of bases not matched to a gene: 10. Germline CDR1 MDHEN, CDR2 SYDVKM. The CDR3 sequence is 15 residues long.

The V call is TRBV6-1, the J call TRBJ1-2, with D unclear. The V gene's germline CDR1 is MNHNS and CDR2 SASEGT. The V end lost 8 bases, the J end lost 5 bases, and 15 bases lay between the germline ends. This CDR3 comprises 13 residues. The CDR3 coding sequence is TGTGCCAGCGCACCCGGGCCCGTATATGGCTACACCTTC. It encodes CASAPGPVYGYTF.

This chain connects TRBV20-1 to TRBJ2-5; D is unclear. TRBJ2-7 explains the end of the DNA better; the J call may be wrong. Germline CDR1 is DFQATT and CDR2 is SNEGSKA (reference sequence). The CDR3 contains 11 residues. The CDR3 nucleotides are TGCAGTGCCCAGACCACCTACGAGCAGTACTTC. Amino acid sequence: CSAQTTYEQYF.

V is TRBV28 and J is TRBJ2-5, with 9 bases matching TRBD2. The DNA end lines up better with TRBJ2-7; the J call may be wrong. Germline CDR1 and CDR2: MDHEN and SYDVKM. The CDR3 covers 13 residues. In nucleotides, the CDR3 is TGTGCCAGCCATAGCGGGAGAGGCTACGAGCAGTACTTC. Amino acid sequence: CASHSGRGYEQYF.

V usage is TRBV6-6 and J usage is TRBJ2-3; D not certain. Trimming pared 6 bases from V and 0 bases from J, leaving 4 bases between. Germline CDR1 and CDR2: MNHNY and SVGAGI (reference sequence). The CDR3 extends over 12 amino acids. CDR3 DNA sequence: TGTGCCAGCAGGCGGAGCACAGATACGCAGTATTTT. This sequence encodes CASRRSTDTQYF.

This chain joins TRBV4-1 and TRBJ2-7, with 8 bases lining up with TRBD2. The CDR3 is 17 residues long. V gave up 0 bases and J gave up 3 bases; unmatched junction bases: 10. Germline CDR1 is MGHRA and CDR2 is YSYEKL. The DNA for the CDR3 is TGCGCCAGCAGCCAAGAGACAACTAGCGGATCTTACTACGAGCAGTACTTC. It is translated as CASSQETTSGSYYEQYF.

DNA for the CDR3: TGTGCCAGCCGTAGCGGGATGACCAAAAACATTCAGTACTTC. It is translated as CASRSGMTKNIQYF. The chain combines TRBV28 with TRBJ2-4; TRBD2 aligns across 8 bases. CDR1 is MDHEN and CDR2 is SYDVKM in the germline V gene. V shed 8 bases, J shed 2 bases, and the junction held 5 bases outside the gene matches. The CDR3 runs 14 residues. Supplemented by reference TRBV28 and TRBJ2-4, the full variable domain reads DVKVTQSSRYLVKRTGEKVFLECVQDMDHENMFWYRQDPGLGLRLIYFSYDVKMKEKGDIPEGYSVSREKKERFSLILESASTNQTSMYLCASRSGMTKNIQYFGAGTRLSVL.

The chain couples TRBV10-2 to TRBJ2-3; tentative D call: TRBD2 (6 bases). The CDR3 runs 15 residues. Deletions cut 3 bases from V and 4 bases from J, with 14 bases between. From germline, CDR1 is WSHSY and CDR2 SAAADI. The CDR3 spells CASSELAPIADTQYF. CDR3 DNA sequence: TGCGCCAGCAGTGAACTAGCACCCATCGCAGATACGCAGTATTTT.

The chain is built from TRBV13 and TRBJ2-5; TRBD1 matches at 9 bases. The CDR3 has 14 amino acids. V gave up 5 bases and J gave up 11 bases; unmatched junction bases: 12. Germline V gene lookup returns CDR1 PRHDT and CDR2 FYEKMQ (reference sequence). The CDR3, as DNA: TGTGCCAGCAGCCCAGGGGACAGGGATGGAGAGCAGTACTTC. Protein: CASSPGDRDGEQYF.

The rearrangement joins TRBV6-1 to TRBJ2-7, with 10 bases aligning to TRBD1. This CDR3 has 15 amino acids. The germline CDR1 and CDR2 sequences are MNHNS and SASEGT. V was clipped by 3 bases and J by 4 bases; unmatched bases: 6. CDR3 coding DNA: TGTGCCAGCAGTGACGGGACAGGGGCCAGATACGAGCAGTACTTC. Translating gives CASSDGTGARYEQYF.

The chain couples TRBV4-2 to TRBJ2-7; 8 nucleotides line up with TRBD1. The CDR3 loop spans 18 amino acids. After removal of 0 bases from V and 1 base from J, the junction contained 11 bases not matched to a gene. Germline V gene sequence: CDR1 LGHNA, CDR2 YNFKEQ. In DNA form, the CDR3 reads TGTGCCAGCAGCCAAGACCAGTGGAGAGGACAGGGATCCTACGAGCAGTACTTC. Residues: CASSQDQWRGQGSYEQYF.

The CDR3 spells CASSPRTSGTYEQYF. CDR3 DNA: TGTGCCAGCTCACCCAGGACTAGCGGAACCTACGAGCAGTACTTC. The chain carries TRBV18 and TRBJ2-7; 10 bases match TRBD2. Losses at the gene ends were 3 bases for V and 2 bases for J; bases not matched to a gene: 4. The CDR3 totals 15 residues. Looked up from germline, CDR1 is KGHSH and CDR2 is LQKENI.

The chain carries TRBV2 and TRBJ2-3; 8 nucleotides agree with TRBD1. J was trimmed by 3 bases and V by 1 base; bases with no gene match: 6. Germline CDR1 is SNHLY and CDR2 is FYNNEI. The CDR3 is made up of 16 amino acids. The CDR3 loop reads CASSEGGQGGTDTQYF. Written as DNA, the CDR3 is TGTGCCAGCAGTGAAGGCGGACAGGGAGGTACAGATACGCAGTATTTT. The full variable domain, completed using reference TRBV2 and TRBJ2-3, is EPEVTQTPSHQVTQMGQEVILRCVPISNHLYFYWYRQILGQKVEFLVSFYNNEISEKSEIFDDQFSVERPDGSNFTLKIRSTKLEDSAMYFCASSEGGQGGTDTQYFGPGTRLTVL.

The chain couples TRBV6-1 to TRBJ2-7; D not resolved. The CDR3 has 16 residues. Germline assignment: CDR1 MNHNS and CDR2 SASEGT. Trimming took off 2 bases at V and 3 bases at J, with 17 bases between the two ends. The CDR3 sequence: CASSESLQPDLYEQYF. The CDR3 region has the DNA TGTGCCAGCAGTGAAAGCCTCCAGCCTGACCTCTACGAGCAGTACTTC.

This clone was seen once. The chain uses TRBV2 and TRBJ1-4; D is ambiguous. Germline CDR1 SNHLY, CDR2 FYNNEI. The CDR3 is made up of 14 amino acids. The V end lost 4 bases, the J end lost 0 bases, and 6 bases lay between the germline ends. The CDR3 spells CASSVKATNEKLFF. In DNA form, the CDR3 reads TGTGCCAGCAGTGTAAAGGCAACTAATGAAAAACTGTTTTTT. Looking up the rest from reference TRBV2 and TRBJ1-4 gives the full variable domain: EPEVTQTPSHQVTQMGQEVILRCVPISNHLYFYWYRQILGQKVEFLVSFYNNEISEKSEIFDDQFSVERPDGSNFTLKIRSTKLEDSAMYFCASSVKATNEKLFFGSGTQLSVL.

The rearrangement uses TRBV25-1 and TRBJ2-5; 7 bases are shared with TRBD1. The J call may be mistaken, given a closer DNA end match to TRBJ2-7. This CDR3 spans 15 amino acids. Per the germline V gene, CDR1 is MGHDK and CDR2 is SYGVNS. The CDR3 reads CASSEGQVGSYEQYF. CDR3 coding DNA: TGTGCCAGCAGCGAAGGACAGGTTGGGTCCTACGAGCAGTACTTC.

The genes are TRBV19 and TRBJ1-2; possible D gene TRBD1, 5 bases. The V end lost 5 bases, the J end lost 3 bases, and 10 bases lay between the germline ends. Germline-derived CDR1 and CDR2 are LNHDA and SQIVND (reference sequence). CDR3 length equals 13 residues. Here the CDR3 reads CASSPSGDYGYTF. CDR3 in DNA: TGTGCCAGTAGTCCCTCGGGGGACTATGGCTACACCTTC.

V is TRBV2 and J is TRBJ1-1; 8 nucleotides line up with TRBD1. V lost 5 bases, J lost 4 bases, and 9 bases stayed unmatched. Per germline, CDR1 SNHLY and CDR2 FYNNEI. The length of the CDR3 is 15 residues. The CDR3 coding sequence is TGTGCCAGCAGTACCAGGACAGGGAGGGTCACTGAAGCTTTCTTT. Its translation is CASSTRTGRVTEAFF.

The chain employs TRBV10-2 and TRBJ1-4, with 7 bases lining up with TRBD1. CDR3 size: 13 residues. Germline trimming cut 8 bases from V and 6 bases from J; bases unmatched to any gene: 6. Germline values: CDR1 WSHSY, CDR2 SAAADI. The CDR3 reads CASSRTGYEKLFF. CDR3 bases: TGCGCCAGCTCGCGGACAGGTTATGAAAAACTGTTTTTT.

In this sample, this clone turned up once. V gene TRBV10-1 combines with J gene TRBJ2-5; the D is unclear. V was clipped by 0 bases and J by 1 base, with 12 bases between them. Germline assignment: CDR1 WNHNN and CDR2 SYGVQD (reference sequence). CDR3 length equals 16 residues. As DNA, the CDR3 is TGCGCCAGCAGTGAGTCTGTTGTGAGCCCCCAAGAGACCCAGTACTTC. It specifies CASSESVVSPQETQYF.

This clone was observed once. The CDR3 spells CASRDTGGNQPQHF. The DNA of the CDR3 is TGTGCCAGCAGGGACACAGGGGGGAATCAGCCCCAGCATTTT. The V and J genes are TRBV28 and TRBJ1-5; 8 positions match TRBD1. CDR1 is MDHEN and CDR2 is SYDVKM in the germline V gene. The CDR3 loop spans 14 amino acids. V was pared by 6 bases and J by 4 bases, with 5 bases of the junction left unmatched.

The V gene is TRBV11-2, the J gene TRBJ1-4, with TRBD1 identical over 12 bases. The CDR3 runs to 14 residues. V was pared by 5 bases and J by 8 bases, with 3 bases of the junction left unmatched. Germline V gene lookup returns CDR1 SGHAT and CDR2 FQNNGV. For the CDR3, the DNA is TGTGCCAGCAGCCGCGGGACAGGGGGCGAAAAACTGTTTTTT. Translating gives CASSRGTGGEKLFF.

The chain recombines TRBV21-1 with TRBJ2-1; TRBD1 is the table's D call and was not checked against the DNA. TRBV21-1 is a known pseudogene. The CDR3 consists of 18 residues. The CDR3 nucleotides read TGTGCCATCCCTCCACGTTACGACAGGACGCCTCTCTACAATGAGCAGTTCTTC. Translated: CAIPPRYDRTPLYNEQFF.

About this clone: In the same sample, other DNA sequences code for this CDR3. The V and J genes are TRBV18 and TRBJ2-3; D is unclear. CDR1 is KGHSH, CDR2 LQKENI, per germline. The germline V and J ends were trimmed by 2 bases and 0 bases, with 3 bases remaining between them. This CDR3 comprises 13 residues. The CDR3 bases are TGTGCCAGCTCACCAGGTAGCACAGATACGCAGTATTTT. Protein product: CASSPGSTDTQYF.

The chain couples TRBV4-1 to TRBJ2-5; the match to TRBD2 covers 11 bases. The J call may be mistaken, given a closer DNA end match to TRBJ2-7. Looked up from germline, CDR1 is MGHRA and CDR2 is YSYEKL. CDR3 length: 16 amino acids. The CDR3 sequence: CASSPIPGTSGYEQYF. In nucleotides, the CDR3 is TGCGCCAGCAGCCCGATTCCCGGGACTAGCGGTTACGAGCAGTACTTC.

CDR3 loop: CASSLSFGDIGHEQFF. For the CDR3, the DNA is TGTGCCAGCAGCTTAAGTTTCGGGGACATTGGCCATGAGCAGTTCTTC. The chain employs TRBV7-3 and TRBJ2-1; TRBD1 might be the D (6 bases). V dropped 1 base and J dropped 8 bases, with 18 bases sitting between them. Looked up from germline, CDR1 is SGHTA and CDR2 is FQGTGA. The CDR3 contains 16 residues.

In this sample, this clone turned up a few times. The V gene is TRBV10-1, the J gene TRBJ1-1; D possibly corresponds to TRBD1 (5 bases). Germline V lookup: CDR1 WNHNN, CDR2 SYGVQD (reference sequence). Trimming stripped 7 bases from V and 1 base from J, with 10 bases between. The CDR3 covers 13 residues. The CDR3 nucleotides are TGCGCCAGCACCCGGGACGGGAACACTGAAGCTTTCTTT. This codes for CASTRDGNTEAFF.

The chain employs TRBV28 and TRBJ2-5, with unresolved D. The J call is doubtful: the DNA matches TRBJ2-7 better. The CDR3 loop spans 14 amino acids. Per germline, CDR1 MDHEN and CDR2 SYDVKM. The CDR3 DNA follows: TGTGCCAGCAGTCCCTACAGTTTCTCCTACGAGCAGTACTTC. Its protein product is CASSPYSFSYEQYF.